The clone carrying this T cell receptor beta chain occurred once. The antigen remains undetermined. The data stem from a study of cytomegalovirus exposure and HLA in healthy donors. Whole-study context: Early on, a data release was issued that held roughly 86 million unique TCRs from HLA-typed donors.

Study-level findings and limits: In an earlier analysis, about 87% or about 30%: the productive usage of most TCR beta V segments.

Researchers ran the PCR with 60 Vbeta and 13 Jbeta primers. Sequencing was performed with immunoSEQ multiplex PCR; in TCRdb, only in-frame clones are kept and a portion is missing. The sample consists of roughly 100,000 clones, about 83% of them appearing once. This TCR was recovered from a man aged 18 to 30 in good health and CMV-seronegative. The sample taken for sequencing was PBMCs.

The CDR3 sequence: CASSPEVANEKLFF. The DNA for the CDR3 is TGTGCCAGCAGCCCTGAGGTGGCTAATGAAAAACTGTTTTTT. The chain combines TRBV28 with TRBJ1-4; D not resolved. This CDR3 contains 14 residues. Germline CDR1 is MDHEN and CDR2 is SYDVKM. V was cut by 6 bases and J by 3 bases, with 11 bases left in between.